This entry lists 17 T cell receptor beta chains sequenced from one sample in a study of breast tumors, draining lymph nodes, adjacent tissues. TCRdb re-called the multiplex PCR reads through MiXCR, storing one row per CDR3 protein. The repertoire has 200,000 to 300,000 distinct CDR3 sequences, over 25% of them found once; the top ten carry 0.85% to 1.3%. Samples came from axillary lymph nodes draining the breast cancer. The specimen was axillary lymph node tissue. All receptors come from a female donor with breast cancer. Some clones in this sample may be carry-over from other donors' samples.

This sequence joins TRBV18 and TRBJ2-7; D gene uncertain. The CDR3 runs 14 residues. The V gene's germline CDR1 is KGHSH and CDR2 LQKENI. V dropped 5 bases and J dropped 3 bases, with 14 bases sitting between them. The CDR3 region has the DNA TGTGCCAGCTCATCCGGACCCAATTACTACGAGCAGTACTTC. It codes for CASSSGPNYYEQYF.

The chain uses TRBV12-3 or TRBV12-4 and TRBJ1-1, with a possible D match to TRBD1 (6 bases). Deletions cut 3 bases from V and 1 base from J, with 9 bases between. The CDR3 is 14 amino acids. The CDR3 loop is CASSFQGTNTEAFF. Here the CDR3 DNA reads TGTGCCAGCAGTTTTCAGGGGACGAACACTGAAGCTTTCTTT.

Comment on this clonotype: Being one base from a much bigger clone, this may be a read error. The chain is built from TRBV12-3 or TRBV12-4 and TRBJ1-2; D is ambiguous. The length of the CDR3 is 13 residues. The CDR3 bases are TGTGCCAGCAGTTACTCGCAAGGGTATGACTACACCTTC. This codes for CASSYSQGYDYTF.

The chain combines TRBV2 with TRBJ2-7; 8 positions agree with TRBD1. The CDR3 length is 13 residues. Germline V gives CDR1 SNHLY, CDR2 FYNNEI. Trimming at V came to 9 bases and at J to 1 base, leaving 5 bases not matched to a gene. CDR3 region: CASGRQGSYEQYF. CDR3 DNA sequence: TGTGCCAGTGGGAGACAGGGGTCCTACGAGCAGTACTTC.

Comments on this clonotype: A much larger clone sits a single nucleotide away, making a read error possible. The chain combines TRBV7-9 with TRBJ2-1; D ambiguous. The germline V gene encodes CDR1 SEHNR and CDR2 FQNEAQ (reference sequence). The CDR3 contains 12 residues. The CDR3 DNA is TGTGCCAGCGGTAGGGCTGGGAATGGGCAGTTCTTC. Translated: CASGRAGNGQFF.

This CDR3 is CASSSTGTYNSPLHF. Written as DNA, the CDR3 is TGTGCCAGCAGTTCCACCGGGACCTATAATTCACCCCTCCACTTT. The chain joins TRBV12-3 or TRBV12-4 to TRBJ1-6; D remains unclear. The V and J ends lost 4 bases and 2 bases respectively, with 9 bases between them. The CDR3 contains 15 residues.

This clonotype was detected ten times or more. This sequence joins TRBV11-3 and TRBJ2-7; no reliable D call. V shed 1 base and J shed 1 base, with 8 bases lying between them. Germline lookup yields CDR1 SGHNT and CDR2 YENEEA. This CDR3 contains 14 residues. This CDR3 reads CASSLGAESYEQYF. The CDR3 DNA sequence: TGTGCCAGCAGCTTAGGTGCTGAATCCTACGAGCAGTACTTC.

The chain employs TRBV28 and TRBJ2-7, with TRBD2 matching 10 bases. The germline V gene encodes CDR1 MDHEN and CDR2 SYDVKM. CDR3 length: 15 amino acids. V lost 4 bases, J lost 6 bases, and 9 bases stayed unmatched. In nucleotides, the CDR3 is TGTGCCAGCAGTTCTCCGGGACTAGCGCAATGCGAGCAGTACTTC. Translation gives CASSSPGLAQCEQYF.

This clonotype was observed a few times. The chain is built from TRBV5-4 and TRBJ2-7; TRBD2 matches 9 bases. The trim removed 2 bases at V and 4 bases at J, leaving 10 bases unmatched. Germline V gene lookup returns CDR1 SGHNT and CDR2 YYREEE (reference sequence). The CDR3 runs to 16 residues. CDR3 coding DNA: TGTGCCAGCAGCTTAAACTCCGGGACTAGCCGGTACGAGCAGTACTTC. This translates into CASSLNSGTSRYEQYF. The full variable domain, with the rest looked up from reference TRBV5-4 and TRBJ2-7, is ETGVTQSPTHLIKTRGQQVTLRCSSQSGHNTVSWYQQALGQGPQFIFQYYREEENGRGNFPPRFSGLQFPNYSSELNVNALELDDSALYLCASSLNSGTSRYEQYFGPGTRLTVT.

The chain carries TRBV11-3 and TRBJ1-5; D not certain. The ends were cut back, 4 bases at V and 4 bases at J, with 8 bases in the middle. CDR3 length: 13 residues. The V gene's germline CDR1 is SGHNT and CDR2 YENEEA. DNA of the CDR3: TGTGCCAGCAGCTCCTTGGGAAATCAGCCCCAGCATTTT. Encoded protein: CASSSLGNQPQHF.

As for this clonotype: A read error may be the cause here, since a much bigger clone is one base away. This rearrangement joins TRBV20-1 to TRBJ2-7, with 7 bases identical to TRBD2. CDR1 is DFQATT and CDR2 is SNEGSKA in the germline V gene (reference sequence). The trim removed 1 base at V and 6 bases at J, leaving 9 bases unmatched. The CDR3 length is 14 residues. The CDR3 DNA reads as TGCAGTGCTAGAGTGGGAGGGAAGCGCTCCGAGCAGTACTTC. It yields the protein CSARVGGKRSEQYF.

This clonotype was recorded at least ten times. The gene calls are TRBV10-3 and TRBJ2-2; either TRBD1 or TRBD2 may supply D (6 bases each). The germline gives CDR1 ENHRY, CDR2 SYGVKD. The V and J ends lost 6 bases and 6 bases respectively, with 8 bases between them. The CDR3 is 12 residues long. CDR3 protein: CAISGGSGELFF. The CDR3 DNA reads TGTGCCATCAGCGGGGGCTCCGGGGAGCTGTTTTTT.

This clonotype came up many times. J is TRBJ1-3 and V is TRBV11-3; tentative D call: TRBD1 (6 bases). This CDR3 has 19 residues. The V gene's germline CDR1 is SGHNT and CDR2 YENEEA. Between the trimmed V and J ends, which lost 0 bases and 2 bases, there was a span of 20 bases. For the CDR3, the DNA is TGTGCCAGCAGCTTAGATCTAATGGATGGGGGCGGCACTGGAAACACCATATATTTT. The encoded protein is CASSLDLMDGGGTGNTIYF.

A remark on this clonotype: A much larger clone is a single base away; this may be a read error. Because the CDR3 is missing its conserved closing phenylalanine or tryptophan, this is likely a read error. This chain links TRBV20-1 with TRBJ1-6; 8 nucleotides agree with TRBD1. The junction had 7 bases not matched to a gene; V was cut back by 6 bases and J by 9 bases. The CDR3 length is 13 residues. Germline V lookup: CDR1 DFQATT, CDR2 SNEGSKA (reference sequence). The CDR3 region has the DNA TGCAGTGCCTCGACAGGGGAGAGTTCACCCCTCCACCTT. Its translation is CSASTGESSPLHL.

For this clonotype: A single base separates this from a much larger clone, so it may be a read error. The chain employs TRBV20-1 and TRBJ2-5, with TRBD2 matching 7 bases. The CDR3 spans 16 residues. Germline-derived CDR1 and CDR2 are DFQATT and SNEGSKA (reference sequence). V lost 0 bases and J lost 7; bases outside the gene matches: 14. CDR3 nucleotide sequence: TGCAGTGCTAGAGAATGGAGCGGGAACACCTCCGGGACCCAGTACTTC. This translates into CSAREWSGNTSGTQYF.

This clonotype was seen repeatedly, ten times or more. V and J are TRBV6-5 and TRBJ2-1; TRBD2 matches at 9 bases. The CDR3 loop spans 17 amino acids. J gave up 0 bases and V 2 bases, and 5 bases lay outside the gene matches. Germline CDR1 reads MNHEY; CDR2 reads SVGAGI. The CDR3 reads CASSYVGLASSYNEQFF. The CDR3 DNA reads TGTGCCAGCAGTTACGTCGGACTAGCGAGCTCCTACAATGAGCAGTTCTTC.

This clonotype was detected many times. The chain joins TRBV30 to TRBJ2-7; possible D gene TRBD2, 6 bases. The V end lost 3 bases, the J end lost 5 bases, and 11 bases lay between the germline ends. CDR3 length equals 12 residues. Germline V gives CDR1 GTSNPN, CDR2 SVGIG (reference sequence). The CDR3: CAWRGGGNEQYF. The CDR3 region has the DNA TGTGCCTGGAGAGGTGGCGGGAACGAGCAGTACTTC.